These 4 T cell receptor beta chains originate from one sample sequenced in a study of cytomegalovirus exposure and HLA in healthy donors. 60 Vbeta and 13 Jbeta primers were used in PCR. The protocol was immunoSEQ multiplex PCR, while the TCRdb copy is restricted to in-frame clones and leaves out a portion. Its listing shows roughly 75,000 clones. The sequencing sample was made of PBMCs. These receptors all come from a boy aged 5-17 years in good health and CMV-seronegative.

CDR3 sequence: CASSDMSRGVDQPQHF. The DNA for the CDR3 is TGTGCCAGCAGTGATATGTCCAGGGGGGTCGATCAGCCCCAGCATTTT. The rearrangement uses TRBV6-1 and TRBJ1-5; 7 nucleotides line up with TRBD1. J gave up 5 bases and V 3 bases, and 10 bases lay outside the gene matches. The V gene's germline CDR1 is MNHNS and CDR2 SASEGT. CDR3 size: 16 residues.

The CDR3 DNA follows: TGTGCCAGCAGCAAGGGGGAGGCGGATAGCAATCAGCCCCAGCATTTT. It specifies CASSKGEADSNQPQHF. The chain uses TRBV21-1 and TRBJ1-5. TRBV21-1 is deemed a pseudogene. The CDR3 has 16 amino acids.

The genes are TRBV9 and TRBJ1-1; the D gene is possibly TRBD1 (6 bases). The CDR3 loop spans 13 amino acids. Per the germline V gene, CDR1 is SGDLS and CDR2 is YYNGEE. Here the CDR3 DNA reads TGTTCGAGTTCGACAGGAGTAGACACTGAAGCTTTCTTT. Encoded protein: CSSSTGVDTEAFF.

V is TRBV27 and J is TRBJ2-7; 12 bases are shared with TRBD2. The germline V gene has CDR1 MNHEY and CDR2 SMNVEV (reference sequence). Unmatched junction bases numbered 6, after V lost 5 bases and J lost 7 bases. The CDR3 loop spans 14 amino acids. DNA for the CDR3: TGTGCCAGCAGTAGGACTAGCGGGACAGGAGAGCAGTACTTC. This codes for CASSRTSGTGEQYF.